The 9 T cell receptor beta chains given below trace back to one sample, sequenced in a study of blood T cell repertoires in COVID-19. Some clones are missing from TCRdb's copy, which holds only in-frame ones; the method was immunoSEQ multiplex PCR. The sample has under 300,000 clones; about 88% are singletons. The sequenced sample was PBMCs or T cells enriched from blood (not recorded which). These receptors all come from a woman between 55 and 75 years old in a cohort exposed to, infected with or recovered from COVID-19 (not recorded which).

This chain uses TRBV18 with TRBJ2-3; weak D call: TRBD2 (5 bases). This CDR3 is 18 amino acids long. Germline V gene sequence: CDR1 KGHSH, CDR2 LQKENI. V was pared by 2 bases and J by 1 base, with 19 bases between. The CDR3 DNA sequence: TGTGCCAGCTCACCAAGAGGTCGGACTGTTCATGGCACAGATACGCAGTATTTT. This gives the protein CASSPRGRTVHGTDTQYF. The full variable domain, its missing parts supplied by reference TRBV18 and TRBJ2-3, is NAGVMQNPRHLVRRRGQEARLRCSPMKGHSHVYWYRQLPEEGLKFMVYLQKENIIDESGMPKERFSAEFPKEGPSILRIQQVVRGDSAAYFCASSPRGRTVHGTDTQYFGPGTRLTVL.

V usage is TRBV6-5 and J usage is TRBJ2-7; D might be TRBD1 (6 bases). The CDR3 totals 13 residues. CDR1 and CDR2 from the germline V gene are MNHEY and SVGAGI. V was trimmed by 7 bases and J by 4 bases, leaving 14 bases between them. The CDR3 bases are TGTGCCAGCACCCCAGGGGTTTTGTACGAGCAGTACTTC. Amino acids: CASTPGVLYEQYF.

The chain employs TRBV28 and TRBJ2-7; TRBD1 agrees at 8 bases. CDR1 is MDHEN and CDR2 is SYDVKM in the germline V gene. This CDR3 region has 14 residues. V lost 4 bases, J lost 3 bases, and 5 bases stayed unmatched. The chain's CDR3 is CASSSRTGNYEQYF. DNA of the CDR3: TGTGCCAGCAGTTCCCGGACAGGGAACTACGAGCAGTACTTC.

The chain joins TRBV3-1 (or the pseudogene TRBV3-2) to TRBJ1-6; 7 positions agree with TRBD1. The V gene end was trimmed by 1 base and the J gene end by 7 bases; junction bases not matched to a gene: 7. CDR1 is LGHDT, CDR2 YNNKEL, per germline (reference sequence). CDR3 length: 16 amino acids. CDR3 residues: CASSQGRRQGNSPLHF. CDR3 in DNA: TGTGCCAGCAGCCAAGGTCGTAGACAGGGCAATTCACCCCTCCACTTT.

V is TRBV25-1 and J is TRBJ1-6; no clear D gene. Germline values: CDR1 MGHDK, CDR2 SYGVNS. The germline V and J ends were trimmed by 6 bases and 8 bases, with 17 bases remaining between them. CDR3 length: 15 residues. CDR3 bases: TGTGCCAGCAGCCCCCCCGAGCTATCGGATTCACCCCTCCACTTT. Translation gives CASSPPELSDSPLHF. Together with reference TRBV25-1 and TRBJ1-6, the CDR3 gives the full variable domain: EADIYQTPRYLVIGTGKKITLECSQTMGHDKMYWYQQDPGMELHLIHYSYGVNSTEKGDLSSESTVSRIRTEHFPLTLESARPSHTSQYLCASSPPELSDSPLHFGNGTRLTVT.

The chain links TRBV24-1 to TRBJ2-5; D may be TRBD2 (6 bases). Trimming shortened V by 5 bases and J by 5 bases, and 8 bases separated the two germline ends. CDR3 size: 12 residues. Per the germline V gene, CDR1 is KGHDR and CDR2 is SFDVKD. CDR3 protein: CATSGGTETQYF. CDR3 coding DNA: TGTGCCACCAGTGGCGGGACCGAGACCCAGTACTTC.

CDR3 residues: CASSLGAGTTKSDTQYF. CDR3 coding DNA: TGTGCCAGCAGCTTAGGGGCCGGGACTACGAAGTCAGATACGCAGTATTTT. This chain connects TRBV7-6 to TRBJ2-3; 7 nucleotides align to TRBD2. Germline loops: CDR1 SGHVS, CDR2 FNYEAQ. The CDR3 length is 17 residues. The J segment lost 4 bases and the V segment lost 1 base, leaving 11 bases of the junction unmatched.

The V and J genes are TRBV30 and TRBJ1-3; D uncertain. V lost 4 bases, J lost 2 bases, and 9 bases lay in between. Germline V gene sequence: CDR1 GTSNPN, CDR2 SVGIG (reference sequence). This CDR3 contains 13 residues. The CDR3 sequence is CAWIRRAGNTIYF. CDR3 coding DNA: TGTGCCTGGATTAGGAGGGCTGGAAACACCATATATTTT.

The chain uses TRBV7-6 and TRBJ1-2; 11 bases map to TRBD1. Unmatched junction bases numbered 6, after V lost 4 bases and J lost 8 bases. The CDR3 extends over 14 amino acids. The germline CDR1 and CDR2 sequences are SGHVS and FNYEAQ. The CDR3 nucleotides are TGTGCCAGCAGCTCGGGACAGGGGGTAGACGGCTACACCTTC. Amino acids: CASSSGQGVDGYTF.